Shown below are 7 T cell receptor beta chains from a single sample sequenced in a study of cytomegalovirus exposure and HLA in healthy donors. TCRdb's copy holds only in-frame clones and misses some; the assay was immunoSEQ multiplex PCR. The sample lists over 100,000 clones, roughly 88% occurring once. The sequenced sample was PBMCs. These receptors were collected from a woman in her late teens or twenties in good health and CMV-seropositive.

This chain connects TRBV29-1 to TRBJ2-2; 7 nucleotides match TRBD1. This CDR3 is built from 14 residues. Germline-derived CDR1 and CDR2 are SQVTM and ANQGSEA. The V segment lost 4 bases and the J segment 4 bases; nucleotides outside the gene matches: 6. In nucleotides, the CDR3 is TGCAGCGTTGCGGCGTCAGGGGGCACCGGGGAGCTGTTTTTT. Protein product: CSVAASGGTGELFF.

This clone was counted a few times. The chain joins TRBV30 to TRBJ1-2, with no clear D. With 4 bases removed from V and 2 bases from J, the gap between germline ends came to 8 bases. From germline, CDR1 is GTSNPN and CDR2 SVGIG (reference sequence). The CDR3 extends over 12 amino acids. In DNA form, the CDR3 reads TGTGCCTGGACCCCGTCGAACTATGGCTACACCTTC. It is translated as CAWTPSNYGYTF. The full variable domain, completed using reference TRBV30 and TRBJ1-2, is SQTIHQWPATLVQPVGSPLSLECTVEGTSNPNLYWYRQAAGRGLQLLFYSVGIGQISSEVPQNLSASRPQDRQFILSSKKLLLSDSGFYLCAWTPSNYGYTFGSGTRLTVV.

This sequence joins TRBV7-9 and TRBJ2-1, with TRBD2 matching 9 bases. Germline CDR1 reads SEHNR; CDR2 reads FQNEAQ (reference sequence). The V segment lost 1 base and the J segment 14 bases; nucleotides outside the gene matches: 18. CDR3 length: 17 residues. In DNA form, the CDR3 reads TGTGCCAGCAGCTTAGGAGGCTCGGGACTAGCCCTTGGAGGGGAGTTCTTC. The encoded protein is CASSLGGSGLALGGEFF.

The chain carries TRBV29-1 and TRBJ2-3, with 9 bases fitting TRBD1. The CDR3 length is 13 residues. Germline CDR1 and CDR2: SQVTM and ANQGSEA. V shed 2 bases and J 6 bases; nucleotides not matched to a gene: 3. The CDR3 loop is CSVERDRGDTQYF. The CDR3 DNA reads TGCAGCGTTGAAAGAGACAGGGGGGATACGCAGTATTTT.

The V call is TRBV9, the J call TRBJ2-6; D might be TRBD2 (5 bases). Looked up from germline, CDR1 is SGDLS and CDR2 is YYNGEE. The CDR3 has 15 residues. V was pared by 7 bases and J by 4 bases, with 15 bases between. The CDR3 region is CASSPEGIGANVLTF. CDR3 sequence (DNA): TGTGCCAGCTCACCAGAGGGTATCGGGGCCAACGTCCTGACTTTC.

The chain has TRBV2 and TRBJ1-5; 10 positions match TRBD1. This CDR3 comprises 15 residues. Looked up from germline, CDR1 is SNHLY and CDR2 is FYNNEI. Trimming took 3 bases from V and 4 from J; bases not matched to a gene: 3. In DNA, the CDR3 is TGTGCCAGCAGTGATAGGACAGGGGGTAATCAGCCCCAGCATTTT. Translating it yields CASSDRTGGNQPQHF.

This chain's CDR3 is CASSSLAGELFF. Here the CDR3 DNA reads TGTGCCAGCAGCTCTTTAGCGGGGGAGCTGTTTTTT. The chain has TRBV7-2 and TRBJ2-2, with a tentative D call TRBD2 (5 bases). Germline lookup yields CDR1 SGHTA and CDR2 FQGNSA. This CDR3 spans 12 amino acids. Trimming pared 4 bases from V and 8 bases from J, leaving 8 bases between.